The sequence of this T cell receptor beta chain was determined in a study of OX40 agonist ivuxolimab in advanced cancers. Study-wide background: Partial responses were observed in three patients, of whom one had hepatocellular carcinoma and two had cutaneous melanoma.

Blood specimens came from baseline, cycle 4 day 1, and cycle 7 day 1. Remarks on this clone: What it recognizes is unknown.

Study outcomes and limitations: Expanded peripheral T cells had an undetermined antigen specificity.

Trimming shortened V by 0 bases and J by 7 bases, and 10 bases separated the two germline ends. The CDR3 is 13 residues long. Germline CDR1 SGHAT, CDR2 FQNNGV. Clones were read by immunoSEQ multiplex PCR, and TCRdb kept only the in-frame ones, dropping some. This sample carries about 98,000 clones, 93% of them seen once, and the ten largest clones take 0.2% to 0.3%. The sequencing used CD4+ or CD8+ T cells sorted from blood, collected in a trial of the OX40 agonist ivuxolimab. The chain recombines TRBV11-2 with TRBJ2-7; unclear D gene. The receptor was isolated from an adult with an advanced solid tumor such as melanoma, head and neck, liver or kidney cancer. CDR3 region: CASSLDQSAEQYF. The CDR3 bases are TGTGCCAGCAGCTTAGATCAGTCAGCTGAGCAGTACTTC.